Described below is a single TCR beta chain sequence and its context. Its cognate antigen is unknown. Repertoires were generated with immunoSEQ multiplex PCR, while TCRdb's copy carries only in-frame clones and drops some. The table has approximately 160,000 clones, roughly 88% seen once. The data belong to a study of T cell responses to AZD1222 COVID-19 vaccine. The CDR3 sequence is 16 residues long. The germline V gene encodes CDR1 SNHLY and CDR2 FYNNEI. V was clipped by 3 bases and J by 9 bases; unmatched bases: 9. Notes on the study in general: Across spike, vaccine-associated CD4 TCRs were found, dominant at 160-218 and 743-854.

The material sequenced was peripheral blood, taken on day 0 of MenACWY control vaccination. This receptor was obtained from an adult in good health. The chain links TRBV2 to TRBJ2-1, with 12 bases identical to TRBD2. The CDR3 is CASSDGLAGGPSEQFF. CDR3 sequence (DNA): TGTGCCAGCAGTGATGGGCTAGCGGGAGGGCCAAGTGAGCAGTTCTTC.